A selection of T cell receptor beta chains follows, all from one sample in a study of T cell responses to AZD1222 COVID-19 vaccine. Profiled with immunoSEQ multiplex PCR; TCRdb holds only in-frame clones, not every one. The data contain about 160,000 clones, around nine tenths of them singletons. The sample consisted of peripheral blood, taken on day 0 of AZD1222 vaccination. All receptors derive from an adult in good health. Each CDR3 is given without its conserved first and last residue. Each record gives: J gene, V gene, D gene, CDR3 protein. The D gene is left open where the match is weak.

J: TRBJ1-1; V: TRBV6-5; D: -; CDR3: ASTQGNENTEAF
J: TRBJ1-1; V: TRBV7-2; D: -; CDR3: ASSRSWVRAEAF
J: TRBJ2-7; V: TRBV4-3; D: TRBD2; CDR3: ASSQDLAGGHPYEQY
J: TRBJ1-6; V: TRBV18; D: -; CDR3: ASSPLKGPDSPLH
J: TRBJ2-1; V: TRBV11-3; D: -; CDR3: ASSQGTYNEQF
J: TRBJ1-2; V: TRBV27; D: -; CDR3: ASSLGRGGYGYT
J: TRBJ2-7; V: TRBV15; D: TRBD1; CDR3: ATSRDRGGQQY
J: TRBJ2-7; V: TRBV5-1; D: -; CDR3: ASSGVYDEQY
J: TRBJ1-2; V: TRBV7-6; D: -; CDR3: ASSPVQRPNYGYT
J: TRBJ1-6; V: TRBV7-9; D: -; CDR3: ASSLGYGSPLH
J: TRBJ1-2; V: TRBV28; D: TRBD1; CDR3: ASSPMTGFDYGYT
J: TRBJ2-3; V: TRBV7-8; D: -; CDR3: ASSLYRGTQDTQY
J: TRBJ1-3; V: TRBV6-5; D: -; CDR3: ASSFSKGLGNTIY
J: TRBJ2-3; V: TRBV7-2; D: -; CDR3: ASSLGLADTQY
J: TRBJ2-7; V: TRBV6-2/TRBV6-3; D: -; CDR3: ASSLHSYEQY
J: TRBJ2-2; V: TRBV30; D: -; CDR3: AGGRGRRELF
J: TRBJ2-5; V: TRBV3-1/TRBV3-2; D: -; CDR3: ASSQEPGEETQY
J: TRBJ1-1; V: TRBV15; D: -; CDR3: ATSRTAPLNTEAF
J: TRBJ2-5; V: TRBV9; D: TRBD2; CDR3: ASSVAAGGTETQY
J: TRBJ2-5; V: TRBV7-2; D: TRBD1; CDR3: ASSLRGQGTIRGETQY
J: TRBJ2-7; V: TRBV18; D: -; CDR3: ASSPQGTYYEQY
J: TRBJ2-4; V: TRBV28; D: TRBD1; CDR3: ASSLHRTGVNIQY
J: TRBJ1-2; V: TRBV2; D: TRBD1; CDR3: ASSVTWTGGNGYT
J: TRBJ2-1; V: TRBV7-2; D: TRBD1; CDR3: ASSQGGTGNNEQF
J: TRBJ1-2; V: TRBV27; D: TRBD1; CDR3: ASSSMTGINYGYT
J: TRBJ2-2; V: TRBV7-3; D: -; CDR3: ASSATRNTGELF
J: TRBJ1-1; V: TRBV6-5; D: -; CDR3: ASSLRMNTEAF
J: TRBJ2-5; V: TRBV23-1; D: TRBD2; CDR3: ASSQSWGDGTSGAAKETQY
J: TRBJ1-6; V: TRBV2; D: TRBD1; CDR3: ASRPPGQNSPLH
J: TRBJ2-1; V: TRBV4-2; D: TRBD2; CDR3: ASSQEAGEGVEQF
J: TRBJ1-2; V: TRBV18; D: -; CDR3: ASSPGLDYGYT
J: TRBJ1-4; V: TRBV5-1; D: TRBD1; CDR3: ASSHTRGTSNEKLF
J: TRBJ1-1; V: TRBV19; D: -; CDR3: ASNTGQGNTEAF
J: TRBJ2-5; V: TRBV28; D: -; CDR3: ASSLAHQETQY
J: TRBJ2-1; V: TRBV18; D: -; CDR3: ASSSGSSYNEQF
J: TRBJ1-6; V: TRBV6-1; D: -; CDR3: ASSEMQGSNSPLH
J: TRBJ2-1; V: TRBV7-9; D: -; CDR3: ASSLEERPSEDEQF
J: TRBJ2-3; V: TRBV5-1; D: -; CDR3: ASSLGERPIISTDTQY
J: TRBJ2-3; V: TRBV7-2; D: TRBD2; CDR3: ASSGTSGYTDTQY
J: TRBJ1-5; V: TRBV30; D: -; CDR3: AWEQGSNQPQH
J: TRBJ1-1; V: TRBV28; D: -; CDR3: ASRPGREATEAF
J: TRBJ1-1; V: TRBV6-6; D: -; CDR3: ASSPGRNPNTEAF
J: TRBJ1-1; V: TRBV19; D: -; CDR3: ASSLGLNTEAF